These 13 T cell receptor beta chains came from one sample sequenced in a study of T cells after yellow fever vaccination. TCRdb reprocessed the 5' RACE reads via MiXCR and lists one record per CDR3 protein. The table shows around 610,000 distinct CDR3 sequences, with approximately 12% occurring only once. The sample was PBMCs, taken on the day of the yellow fever booster vaccination. The source of these receptors is a man younger than 45 who received the YFV17D yellow fever vaccine.

In its sample, this clonotype was seen a few times. The chain joins TRBV24-1 to TRBJ2-7; 7 nucleotides agree with TRBD1. This CDR3 spans 13 amino acids. V dropped 4 bases and J dropped 6; count of bases not matched to a gene: 5. The germline V gene has CDR1 KGHDR and CDR2 SFDVKD. CDR3 nucleotide sequence: TGTGCCACCAGTGAAACGACAGGGCTCGAGCAGTACTTC. This gives the protein CATSETTGLEQYF.

This clonotype was seen more than once but under ten times. The chain couples TRBV5-1 to TRBJ1-1; D is uncertain. Germline lookup yields CDR1 SGHRS and CDR2 YFSETQ. This CDR3 region has 15 residues. Trimming pared 1 base from V and 1 base from J, leaving 11 bases between. In DNA form, the CDR3 reads TGCGCCAGCAGCTTGTTTGCACCTCCGAACACTGAAGCTTTCTTT. Its protein product is CASSLFAPPNTEAFF.

V is TRBV7-2 and J is TRBJ1-1; 10 positions match TRBD1. The CDR3 loop spans 12 amino acids. With V trimmed by 5 bases and J by 11 bases, 5 bases remained unmatched. Germline V gene data show CDR1 as SGHTA and CDR2 as FQGNSA. The CDR3 nucleotides are TGTGCCAGCAGCCCCTTGGACAGGGGGGCTTTCTTT. Its protein is CASSPLDRGAFF. Based on the CDR3 plus reference TRBV7-2 and TRBJ1-1, the full variable domain is GAGVSQSPSNKVTEKGKDVELRCDPISGHTALYWYRQSLGQGLEFLIYFQGNSAPDKSGLPSDRFSAERTGGSVSTLTIQRTQQEDSAVYLCASSPLDRGAFFGQGTRLTVV.

The sample holds a few counts of this clonotype. V and J are TRBV20-1 and TRBJ2-2, with a weak D call TRBD2 (6 bases). This CDR3 is 15 amino acids long. V lost 0 bases to trimming and J lost 1 base, with 9 bases between them. Germline V gene data show CDR1 as DFQATT and CDR2 as SNEGSKA (reference sequence). The CDR3, as DNA: TGCAGTGCTAGAGATCGGCGGGGGAACACCGGGGAGCTGTTTTTT. It yields the protein CSARDRRGNTGELFF.

The rearrangement uses TRBV5-1 and TRBJ2-7, with TRBD1 matching 7 bases. Germline CDR1 SGHRS, CDR2 YFSETQ. V lost 0 bases and J lost 0; bases outside the gene matches: 6. The length of the CDR3 is 16 residues. The CDR3 spells CASSLGGQRSSYEQYF. CDR3 coding DNA: TGCGCCAGCAGCTTGGGGGGACAGAGGAGCTCCTACGAGCAGTACTTC.

This rearrangement joins TRBV5-1 to TRBJ2-7; weak D call: TRBD1 (5 bases). In germline, CDR1 is SGHRS, CDR2 YFSETQ. Trimming took 2 bases from V and 6 from J, leaving 9 bases between them. The CDR3 has 12 residues. CDR3 sequence (DNA): TGCGCCAGCAGCTTCCAAGGGGTCGAGCAGTACTTC. Its protein is CASSFQGVEQYF.

This clonotype came up a few times. The chain carries TRBV19 and TRBJ2-2; possible D gene TRBD2, 6 bases. Germline loops: CDR1 LNHDA, CDR2 SQIVND (reference sequence). The CDR3 spans 16 residues. V gave up 8 bases and J gave up 2 bases, with 18 bases separating them. This CDR3 is CASFMRGGSNTGELFF. The CDR3 DNA is TGTGCCAGTTTTATGCGGGGAGGAAGTAACACCGGGGAGCTGTTTTTT.

The chain uses TRBV5-1 and TRBJ2-3, with 12 bases aligning to TRBD2. This CDR3 contains 17 residues. V lost 2 bases, J lost 4 bases, and 8 bases stayed unmatched. Germline lookup yields CDR1 SGHRS and CDR2 YFSETQ. Here the CDR3 reads CASSFPSGRAGADTQYF. The CDR3 bases are TGCGCCAGCAGCTTCCCTAGCGGGAGGGCCGGTGCAGATACGCAGTATTTT. Together with reference TRBV5-1 and TRBJ2-3, the CDR3 gives the full variable domain: KAGVTQTPRYLIKTRGQQVTLSCSPISGHRSVSWYQQTPGQGLQFLFEYFSETQRNKGNFPGRFSGRQFSNSRSEMNVSTLELGDSALYLCASSFPSGRAGADTQYFGPGTRLTVL.

This sequence joins TRBV20-1 and TRBJ1-1; D not resolved. Per germline, CDR1 DFQATT and CDR2 SNEGSKA (reference sequence). V lost 6 bases, J lost 9 bases, and 8 bases lay in between. The length of the CDR3 is 9 residues. Here the CDR3 DNA reads TGCAGTGCCCACAGTAAAGCTTTCTTT. It encodes CSAHSKAFF.

This clonotype was recorded many times. CDR3 nucleotide sequence: TGTGCCAGCAGCTTAGGGGACAGGGCTGGGAATGAGCAGTTCTTC. Protein: CASSLGDRAGNEQFF. This chain uses TRBV7-8 with TRBJ2-1; 9 bases fit TRBD1. Losses at the gene ends were 1 base for V and 7 bases for J; bases not matched to a gene: 5. The germline gives CDR1 SGHVS, CDR2 FQNEAQ. The CDR3 is 15 amino acids.

This clonotype was recorded a few times. A read error may produce the germline difference seen at one junction end. V gene TRBV29-1 combines with J gene TRBJ2-5; D is possibly TRBD2 (5 bases). This CDR3 comprises 11 residues. Germline CDR1 and CDR2: SQVTM and ANQGSEA. The chain's CDR3 is CSVETLFGNDF. The CDR3 DNA is TGCAGCGTTGAGACCCTCTTCGGGAACGACTTC.

The rearrangement joins TRBV5-1 to TRBJ2-3, with 11 bases lining up with TRBD1. Unmatched junction bases numbered 5, after V lost 5 bases and J lost 6 bases. CDR3 size: 14 residues. CDR1 and CDR2 from the germline V gene are SGHRS and YFSETQ. This CDR3 reads CASSFGQGADTQYF. The CDR3 DNA reads TGCGCCAGCAGTTTCGGACAGGGGGCTGATACGCAGTATTTT.

This clonotype was observed a few times. The CDR3, as DNA: TGTGCCAGCAGCGGGGACCCCATTTATTCTGAGCAGTTCTTC. It specifies CASSGDPIYSEQFF. The chain recombines TRBV5-4 with TRBJ2-1; D tentatively fits TRBD1 or TRBD2 (5 bases each). Trimming removed 4 bases at V and 9 bases at J, with 17 bases between. This CDR3 comprises 14 residues. Germline CDR1 is SGHNT and CDR2 is YYREEE (reference sequence).